This T cell receptor (beta chain) was sequenced during a study of blood T cell repertoires in COVID-19. As for the study in general: Samples came from the United States, Italy and Spain, spanning acute and convalescent COVID-19. From T cells, B-cell-depleted T cells, or PBMCs came the material, which was cDNA or gDNA.

Original handling: Nucleated cell counts were estimated from reference gene primer amplification. TCRdb keeps only in-frame clones here, not all; method: immunoSEQ multiplex PCR. That table furnishes V, J and clone size, whereas the DNA furnished D and trimming. Here the sample spans around 160,000 clones, about 81% being singletons. This CDR3 has 15 amino acids. Germline V gene sequence: CDR1 KGHSH, CDR2 LQKENI. V gave up 0 bases and J gave up 3 bases; unmatched junction bases: 4. Sequenced sample: peripheral blood. The chain combines TRBV18 with TRBJ1-1, with 7 bases identical to TRBD1. The receptor was isolated from a human donor in a cohort sampled during active COVID-19. The CDR3 region has the DNA TGTGCCAGCTCACCACCGGGACAGCCCCACACTGAAGCTTTCTTT. Its protein product is CASSPPGQPHTEAFF.